One T cell receptor (beta chain) is described in this entry. There are a few counts of this clonotype. The clone's antigen remains unknown. The input lacks base qualities; no much larger clone sits a single base away. The sample belongs to a study of T-cell reconstitution after alpha-beta-depleted transplantation in children (dated by TCRdb to the mid-2010s). Turning to the overall study: Using TCR repertoire profiling, the study quantitatively followed how T-cell immune reconstitution unfolded in children after TCRalphabeta/CD19-depleted allogeneic hematopoietic cell transplantation.

The library relied on PCR. Sequencer: Illumina HiSeq 2500. To normalize quantification of the TCRbeta repertoire, the TCR libraries were built with molecular barcoding that relied on unique molecular identifiers. TCRdb passed the public sequencing reads through fastp at Q25 and MiXCR, retaining productive beta sequences. Rows with one shared CDR3 protein collapse into an entry with the most common genes and DNA. The sample yields 400,000 to 500,000 distinct CDR3 sequences; about 11% were counted once. Of the sample, roughly 6% falls within the top ten clones. The origin of this receptor is a human donor who donated a stem cell graft to a child with acute myeloid leukemia. Sequences were derived from PBMCs from the stem cell graft donor, sampled from the stem cell graft.

The CDR3 sequence is CSVEHGGLNTEAFF. The nucleotides are TGCAGCGTTGAGCATGGGGGCTTGAACACTGAAGCTTTCTTT. The rearrangement combines TRBV29-1 with TRBJ1-1; D gene: possibly TRBD1, on 6 matching bases. At the junction V is shortened by 3 bases and J by 0 bases, with 11 bases in between. The CDR3 numbers 14 residues from cysteine through phenylalanine. The retained sequence is limited to the CDR3, 42 bases, with the frame set at the first base. CDR1 and CDR2, per the germline V gene, are SQVTM and ANQGSEA.